One and the same sample provided the 32 T cell receptor beta chains below, sequenced in a study of blood T cell repertoires in COVID-19. The method was immunoSEQ multiplex PCR; TCRdb's version includes in-frame clones alone and lacks a portion of them. The table includes fewer than 300,000 clones, about four fifths detected once. The sample consisted of peripheral blood. Source of these receptors: a woman aged 55-69 years with active or convalescent COVID-19.

The genes are TRBV4-1 and TRBJ2-3; 11 bases align to TRBD2. The CDR3 sequence is 18 residues long. Germline CDR1 reads MGHRA; CDR2 reads YSYEKL. Trimming at V came to 5 bases and at J to 0 bases, leaving 10 bases not matched to a gene. CDR3 coding DNA: TGCGCCAGCAGCTCCGCTAGCGGGGGGACACCTAGCACAGATACGCAGTATTTT. This gives the protein CASSSASGGTPSTDTQYF.

The V gene is TRBV27, the J gene TRBJ1-1; D unresolved. This CDR3 region has 13 residues. Trimming removed 7 bases at V and 4 bases at J, with 13 bases between. Germline CDR1 MNHEY, CDR2 SMNVEV (reference sequence). CDR3 sequence (DNA): TGTGCCAGCAACTCACGGGTCGGCACTGAAGCTTTCTTT. It specifies CASNSRVGTEAFF.

This clone was picked up a small number of times. The CDR3 region is CASLTSGGASRNEQFF. For the CDR3, the DNA is TGTGCCAGCCTCACTAGCGGGGGGGCGTCTCGCAATGAGCAGTTCTTC. The V gene is TRBV4-2, the J gene TRBJ2-1, with TRBD2 matching 13 bases. V lost 8 bases to trimming and J lost 6 bases; unmatched junction nucleotides: 10. Germline V gene lookup returns CDR1 LGHNA and CDR2 YNFKEQ. The CDR3 is made up of 16 amino acids.

This rearrangement joins TRBV5-4 to TRBJ2-2, with 13 bases identical to TRBD2. Germline V lookup: CDR1 SGHNT, CDR2 YYREEE (reference sequence). Losses at the gene ends were 3 bases for V and 6 bases for J; bases not matched to a gene: 2. The CDR3 has 15 residues. The CDR3 loop reads CASSWTSGGAGELFF. CDR3 in DNA: TGTGCCAGCAGCTGGACTAGCGGGGGTGCCGGGGAGCTGTTTTTT.

This clone was detected only a few times. V gene TRBV3-1 (or the pseudogene TRBV3-2) combines with J gene TRBJ2-1; 7 nucleotides line up with TRBD2. The CDR3 covers 13 residues. Germline values: CDR1 LGHDT, CDR2 YNNKEL (reference sequence). Unmatched junction bases numbered 4, after V lost 4 bases and J lost 7 bases. CDR3 nucleotide sequence: TGTGCCAGCAGCCTTCTCGGGAGGAATGAGCAGTTCTTC. It specifies CASSLLGRNEQFF.

This chain links TRBV3-1 (or the pseudogene TRBV3-2) with TRBJ1-2, with 9 bases matching TRBD1. The germline V gene has CDR1 LGHDT and CDR2 YNNKEL (reference sequence). V lost 4 bases and J lost 4; bases outside the gene matches: 7. This CDR3 contains 15 residues. The CDR3, as DNA: TGTGCCAGCAGCCTACGACAGGGGGTCGGCTATGGCTACACCTTC. Its translation is CASSLRQGVGYGYTF.

This clone was counted once. The chain employs TRBV24-1 and TRBJ2-3; 7 bases align to TRBD2. Germline-derived CDR1 and CDR2 are KGHDR and SFDVKD. With V trimmed by 7 bases and J by 0 bases, 9 bases remained unmatched. There are 16 residues in the CDR3. The CDR3 DNA is TGTGCCACCAGCCCCACTAGCGAACCTAGCACAGATACGCAGTATTTT. This sequence encodes CATSPTSEPSTDTQYF.

The V gene is TRBV7-9, the J gene TRBJ2-7; D not resolved. The V and J ends lost 6 bases and 4 bases respectively, with 10 bases between them. The germline CDR1 and CDR2 sequences are SEHNR and FQNEAQ (reference sequence). This CDR3 contains 12 residues. CDR3 sequence: CASSSGVYEQYF. In DNA form, the CDR3 reads TGTGCCAGCAGTTCCGGAGTTTACGAGCAGTACTTC.

This clone was detected only a few times. The chain employs TRBV5-5 and TRBJ1-1; D is unclear. This CDR3 contains 13 residues. Germline-derived CDR1 and CDR2 are SGHKS and YYEKEE (reference sequence). Trimming left V 0 bases short and J 0 bases short, with 3 bases between. CDR3 in amino acids: CASSLVVNTEAFF. The CDR3, as DNA: TGTGCCAGCAGCTTGGTAGTGAACACTGAAGCTTTCTTT.

The chain carries TRBV19 and TRBJ1-4, with D possibly matching TRBD1 (5 bases). Per the germline V gene, CDR1 is LNHDA and CDR2 is SQIVND (reference sequence). Trimming stripped 6 bases from V and 5 bases from J, with 16 bases between. This CDR3 has 15 amino acids. The CDR3 protein is CASSPPGRANEKLFF. CDR3 DNA: TGTGCCAGTAGCCCCCCGGGCAGGGCGAATGAAAAACTGTTTTTT.

The rearrangement links TRBV12-1 to TRBJ1-1. TRBV12-1 is noted as a pseudogene. CDR3 length: 15 residues. CDR3 in DNA: TGTGCCAGCAGCTTTGTAGCCAGTGAACACACTGAAGCTTTCTTT. It specifies CASSFVASEHTEAFF.

As to this clone: Other DNA variants within this sample encode the same CDR3. The gene calls are TRBV19 and TRBJ2-1; possible D gene TRBD2, 7 bases. CDR3 size: 13 residues. With 6 bases removed from V and 5 bases from J, the gap between germline ends came to 11 bases. Germline CDR1 reads LNHDA; CDR2 reads SQIVND (reference sequence). The CDR3 nucleotides read TGTGCCAGTAGGGGGGGGGCCGACAATGAGCAGTTCTTC. It yields the protein CASRGGADNEQFF.

This clone was counted between two and nine times. This sequence joins TRBV7-6 and TRBJ1-4; D gene uncertain. Germline V gene data show CDR1 as SGHVS and CDR2 as FNYEAQ. The CDR3 is made up of 16 amino acids. Trimming took off 7 bases at V and 8 bases at J, with 23 bases between the two ends. Here the CDR3 DNA reads TGTGCCAGCACAGAGGCGGGGTTGTGGTTCGGGGAAAAACTGTTTTTT. It specifies CASTEAGLWFGEKLFF.

This rearrangement joins TRBV6-5 to TRBJ1-5, with unresolved D. There are 13 residues in the CDR3. Germline CDR1 MNHEY, CDR2 SVGAGI. V lost 7 bases to trimming and J lost 5 bases, with 12 bases between them. This CDR3 reads CASTLDGDQPQHF. CDR3 in DNA: TGTGCCAGCACCCTAGACGGGGATCAGCCCCAGCATTTT.

The V gene is TRBV18, the J gene TRBJ2-7; TRBD1 agrees at 9 bases. J was trimmed by 1 base and V by 0 bases; bases with no gene match: 4. Germline assignment: CDR1 KGHSH and CDR2 LQKENI. The CDR3 runs to 16 residues. CDR3 DNA sequence: TGTGCCAGCTCACCACCTGTCGGACAGGGGTCCTACGAGCAGTACTTC. This sequence encodes CASSPPVGQGSYEQYF.

The chain joins TRBV7-8 to TRBJ1-1; 9 bases are a match to TRBD1. Germline CDR1 and CDR2: SGHVS and FQNEAQ. CDR3 length: 14 residues. Trimming removed 4 bases from V and 3 bases from J; junction bases left unmatched: 3. Here the CDR3 reads CASSSRQGDTEAFF. CDR3 sequence (DNA): TGTGCCAGCAGCTCCAGACAGGGGGACACTGAAGCTTTCTTT.

The genes are TRBV4-1 and TRBJ2-7; D is perhaps TRBD1 (6 bases). The V end was cut by 1 base, the J end by 7 bases, with 17 bases between. Germline loops: CDR1 MGHRA, CDR2 YSYEKL. This CDR3 region has 15 residues. CDR3 bases: TGCGCCAGCAGCCAAGGACAGGTGACGTTGGGGGAGCAGTACTTC. Translation: CASSQGQVTLGEQYF.

This clone was observed a few times. The V call is TRBV7-2, the J call TRBJ1-5; tentatively, D is TRBD1 (5 bases). The CDR3 sequence is 15 residues long. Deletions cut 1 base from V and 7 bases from J, with 14 bases between. Germline CDR1 and CDR2: SGHTA and FQGNSA. CDR3 in DNA: TGTGCCAGCAGCTTAGGAGCTGGGGGGGAACAGCCCCAGCATTTT. Protein sequence: CASSLGAGGEQPQHF.

V gene TRBV5-4 combines with J gene TRBJ1-2; D is uncertain. Trimming removed 0 bases from V and 4 bases from J, with 10 bases in between. Looked up from germline, CDR1 is SGHNT and CDR2 is YYREEE (reference sequence). This CDR3 has 14 amino acids. The CDR3 spells CASSLAGSVYGYTF. CDR3 nucleotide sequence: TGTGCCAGCAGCTTGGCCGGCAGCGTCTATGGCTACACCTTC.

This chain connects TRBV9 to TRBJ2-7; D is possibly TRBD2 (5 bases). In germline, CDR1 is SGDLS, CDR2 YYNGEE. Deletions cut 4 bases from V and 6 bases from J, with 14 bases between. The CDR3 extends over 13 amino acids. The DNA for the CDR3 is TGTGCCAGCAGCCCCTGGGTCGAGGGCGAGCAGTACTTC. This encodes CASSPWVEGEQYF.

The chain recombines TRBV6-2 or TRBV6-3 with TRBJ2-2, with a possible D match to TRBD2 (7 bases). The CDR3 has 16 residues. The V gene's germline CDR1 is MNHEY and CDR2 SVGEGT. The germline V and J ends were trimmed by 2 bases and 2 bases, with 12 bases remaining between them. The chain's CDR3 is CASSYGAGANTGELFF. DNA of the CDR3: TGTGCCAGCAGTTACGGGGCGGGGGCTAACACCGGGGAGCTGTTTTTT.

The CDR3 DNA reads as TGTGCCAGCAGCTTACAACGGGGGGCAGTCGACAATGAGCAGTTCTTC. It translates to CASSLQRGAVDNEQFF. The V gene is TRBV13, the J gene TRBJ2-1, with a tentative D call TRBD2 (7 bases). Germline assignment: CDR1 PRHDT and CDR2 FYEKMQ (reference sequence). The CDR3 runs to 16 residues. With 2 bases removed from V and 5 bases from J, the gap between germline ends came to 16 bases.

The genes are TRBV7-9 and TRBJ2-1; 8 nucleotides agree with TRBD2. The germline V gene encodes CDR1 SEHNR and CDR2 FQNEAQ (reference sequence). V dropped 2 bases and J dropped 3; count of bases not matched to a gene: 0. The CDR3 is 14 amino acids. CDR3 DNA sequence: TGTGCCAGCAGCTTAACTAGCGGCTACAATGAGCAGTTCTTC. Its translation: CASSLTSGYNEQFF.

V gene TRBV6-5 combines with J gene TRBJ1-3; D call uncertain. V lost 0 bases and J lost 0, with 6 bases in between. Germline-derived CDR1 and CDR2 are MNHEY and SVGAGI. The CDR3 covers 15 residues. The CDR3 DNA sequence: TGTGCCAGCAGTTACTCGGGCCGCTCTGGAAACACCATATATTTT. It yields the protein CASSYSGRSGNTIYF.

The chain is built from TRBV19 and TRBJ2-3, with D tentatively TRBD2 (5 bases). The CDR3 loop spans 14 amino acids. In germline, CDR1 is LNHDA, CDR2 SQIVND (reference sequence). Trimming removed 3 bases at V and 4 bases at J, with 11 bases between. The CDR3 DNA follows: TGTGCCAGTAGTATCTCCCATAGCGCAGATACGCAGTATTTT. Its translation: CASSISHSADTQYF. Looking up the rest from reference TRBV19 and TRBJ2-3 gives the full variable domain: DGGITQSPKYLFRKEGQNVTLSCEQNLNHDAMYWYRQDPGQGLRLIYYSQIVNDFQKGDIAEGYSVSREKKESFPLTVTSAQKNPTAFYLCASSISHSADTQYFGPGTRLTVL.

The chain combines TRBV11-2 with TRBJ1-1, with D unclear. The length of the CDR3 is 13 residues. Germline V lookup: CDR1 SGHAT, CDR2 FQNNGV. Trimming removed 1 base from V and 4 bases from J, with 7 bases in between. The CDR3 reads CASSLARITEAFF. In DNA form, the CDR3 reads TGTGCCAGCAGCTTAGCGCGGATCACTGAAGCTTTCTTT.

The rearrangement uses TRBV23-1 and TRBJ1-5; TRBD1 aligns across 10 bases. TRBV23-1 is classed as an ORF, of uncertain function. The CDR3 is made up of 14 amino acids. J was trimmed by 10 bases and V by 8 bases; bases with no gene match: 11. CDR3 coding DNA: TGCGCCAGCTTAAAGGACAGGGGGGCTCATCCCCAGCATTTT. As protein: CASLKDRGAHPQHF.

The V and J genes are TRBV29-1 and TRBJ1-4, with D possibly TRBD1 on 5 matching bases. There are 13 residues in the CDR3. V was trimmed by 4 bases and J by 7 bases, leaving 13 bases between them. Germline values: CDR1 SQVTM, CDR2 ANQGSEA. The CDR3 DNA is TGCAGCGTTGCCCCAGGCACAGGTGAAAAACTGTTTTTT. Its translation: CSVAPGTGEKLFF.

The chain carries TRBV4-1 and TRBJ2-7; 10 nucleotides agree with TRBD2. CDR1 MGHRA and CDR2 YSYEKL come from the germline V gene. Trimming removed 0 bases from V and 3 bases from J; junction bases left unmatched: 8. This CDR3 comprises 17 residues. CDR3 region: CASSQDPERGGGYEQYF. For the CDR3, the DNA is TGCGCCAGCAGCCAAGATCCTGAGCGGGGGGGCGGCTACGAGCAGTACTTC.

The V gene is TRBV3-1 (or the pseudogene TRBV3-2), the J gene TRBJ1-5, with a possible D match to TRBD1 (5 bases). Germline V CDR1 and CDR2: LGHDT, YNNKEL (reference sequence). Trimming took 0 bases from V and 4 from J, leaving 10 bases between them. The CDR3 runs 15 residues. The CDR3 region has the DNA TGTGCCAGCAGCCAAGATGGATCAGGGAATCAGCCCCAGCATTTT. Translating it yields CASSQDGSGNQPQHF.

This clone appeared a few times. The rearrangement joins TRBV4-3 to TRBJ1-4, with TRBD1 identical over 9 bases. V shed 1 base and J 7 bases; nucleotides not matched to a gene: 4. The CDR3 covers 15 residues. CDR1 is LGHNA, CDR2 YSLEER, per germline. CDR3 DNA: TGCGCCAGCAGCCAAGGGACAGGGGTTAGTGAAAAACTGTTTTTT. It is translated as CASSQGTGVSEKLFF.

The J gene is TRBJ2-7, the V gene TRBV4-3; 9 bases line up with TRBD1. CDR3 length: 17 amino acids. V lost 4 bases to trimming and J lost 2 bases; unmatched junction nucleotides: 12. The germline CDR1 and CDR2 sequences are LGHNA and YSLEER. DNA of the CDR3: TGCGCCAGCAGCCTTGAGGCCGGGACAGGGTCAACCTACGAGCAGTACTTC. Its translation: CASSLEAGTGSTYEQYF.